This entry lists 7 T cell receptor beta chains sequenced from one sample in a study of T cell responses to AZD1222 COVID-19 vaccine. Clones were read by immunoSEQ multiplex PCR, and TCRdb kept only the in-frame ones, dropping some. The sample records about 81,000 clones, under 95% being singletons. The specimen comprised peripheral blood, sampled 28 days after the second AZD1222 dose. These receptors all stem from an adult who received the AZD1222 COVID-19 vaccine.

The rearrangement uses TRBV4-2 and TRBJ2-2, with 12 bases that match TRBD1. Germline CDR1 LGHNA, CDR2 YNFKEQ. The CDR3 is made up of 17 amino acids. With 5 bases clipped from V and 3 bases from J, the junction kept 7 bases outside the gene matches. In DNA, the CDR3 is TGTGCCAGCAGCTCCGGGACAGGGGGCGCGGACACCGGGGAGCTGTTTTTT. It encodes CASSSGTGGADTGELFF.

This clone appeared a single time. V is TRBV19 and J is TRBJ2-2; no definite D call. The CDR3 extends over 14 amino acids. In germline, CDR1 is LNHDA, CDR2 SQIVND (reference sequence). Between the trimmed V and J ends, which lost 7 bases and 2 bases, there was a span of 11 bases. CDR3 protein: CASIRGVNTGELFF. In nucleotides, the CDR3 is TGTGCCAGTATTCGCGGAGTAAACACCGGGGAGCTGTTTTTT.

Only one count was recorded for this clone. The gene calls are TRBV24-1 and TRBJ2-6; either TRBD1 or TRBD2 may supply D (5 bases each). Looked up from germline, CDR1 is KGHDR and CDR2 is SFDVKD. The length of the CDR3 is 17 residues. Trimming shortened V by 3 bases and J by 2 bases, and 13 bases separated the two germline ends. CDR3 DNA sequence: TGTGCCACCAGTGATGCCCCAGGGACGCCTGGGGCCAACGTCCTGACTTTC. Its protein product is CATSDAPGTPGANVLTF.

The V and J genes are TRBV7-8 and TRBJ2-5, with TRBD2 matching 12 bases. CDR3 length equals 14 residues. Germline V gene data show CDR1 as SGHVS and CDR2 as FQNEAQ. The junction had 5 bases not matched to a gene; V was cut back by 7 bases and J by 5 bases. Here the CDR3 DNA reads TGTGCCAGCAAGACTAGCGGGAGAGGGGAGACCCAGTACTTC. Its protein is CASKTSGRGETQYF.

The chain carries TRBV29-1 and TRBJ2-1, with D possibly TRBD1 on 6 matching bases. V was pared by 4 bases and J by 7 bases, with 14 bases between. Germline loops: CDR1 SQVTM, CDR2 ANQGSEA. This CDR3 region has 13 residues. CDR3 nucleotide sequence: TGCAGCGTTGCAATCAACAGGGAAAATGAGCAGTTCTTC. Translation: CSVAINRENEQFF.

This chain connects TRBV7-2 to TRBJ1-5, with 8 nucleotides matching TRBD1. V lost 1 base and J lost 1; bases outside the gene matches: 9. The CDR3 length is 18 residues. Germline lookup yields CDR1 SGHTA and CDR2 FQGNSA. As DNA, the CDR3 is TGTGCCAGCAGCTTAGATTCCAGGGGGCCTATAAGCAATCAGCCCCAGCATTTT. It is translated as CASSLDSRGPISNQPQHF. Combining the CDR3 with reference TRBV7-2 and TRBJ1-5 gives the whole variable domain GAGVSQSPSNKVTEKGKDVELRCDPISGHTALYWYRQSLGQGLEFLIYFQGNSAPDKSGLPSDRFSAERTGGSVSTLTIQRTQQEDSAVYLCASSLDSRGPISNQPQHFGDGTRLSIL.

J is TRBJ1-5 and V is TRBV9; a possible D gene is TRBD1 (5 bases). The CDR3 has 16 amino acids. Germline CDR1 and CDR2: SGDLS and YYNGEE. The germline V and J ends were trimmed by 3 bases and 7 bases, with 20 bases remaining between them. The CDR3 region is CASSAGGGSAIQPQHF. For the CDR3, the DNA is TGTGCCAGCAGCGCCGGGGGAGGCTCAGCAATACAGCCCCAGCATTTT.